The clone carrying this T cell receptor (beta chain) was seen at least ten times. The antigen is not known. TCRdb reanalysed the 5' RACE reads using MiXCR and keeps one entry per CDR3 protein. The sample lists about 72,000 distinct CDR3 sequences; less than 9.5% were seen once. Germline V lookup: CDR1 SGHDT, CDR2 YYEEEE. The CDR3 loop spans 17 amino acids. V was clipped by 0 bases and J by 9 bases; unmatched bases: 12. This sample is part of a study of early T cells in non-severe SARS-CoV-2 infection. Findings of the study overall: Matching with VDJdb favored anti-spike CD8 responses (missing private and CD4 specificities).

The TCR was taken from an adult who was a healthcare worker with PCR-confirmed SARS-CoV-2 infection or an uninfected control (not recorded which). Sequencing was performed on whole blood. The chain uses TRBV5-6 and TRBJ1-6; 7 bases line up with TRBD1. This CDR3 is CASSLGLGQAPGSPLHF. The DNA of the CDR3 is TGTGCCAGCAGCTTGGGCCTCGGACAGGCTCCTGGTTCACCCCTCCACTTT.